Below, 16 T cell receptor beta chains from the same sample are listed, as sequenced in a study of shared clonotypes between healthy human individuals. Profiled with immunoSEQ multiplex PCR; TCRdb holds only in-frame clones, not every one. Of 2 million to 2.5 million clones listed, around 93% are singletons. The sample taken for sequencing was naive CD4+ T cells from PBMCs. The sample's subset: CD45RA+ positively selected. These receptors were obtained from a man aged 18-30 years in good health. Some clones in this sample may be carry-over from other donors' samples.

The chain uses TRBV18 and TRBJ1-5; D gene uncertain. CDR1 is KGHSH and CDR2 is LQKENI in the germline V gene. Deletions cut 5 bases from V and 4 bases from J, with 9 bases between. This CDR3 region has 13 residues. The CDR3 sequence: CASSAGPNQPQHF. DNA for the CDR3: TGTGCCAGCTCAGCTGGGCCGAATCAGCCCCAGCATTTT.

The chain joins TRBV7-3 to TRBJ1-6; 7 nucleotides line up with TRBD1. The CDR3 extends over 16 amino acids. CDR1 is SGHTA and CDR2 is FQGTGA in the germline V gene. The V segment lost 7 bases and the J segment 0 bases; nucleotides outside the gene matches: 6. In DNA form, the CDR3 reads TGTGCCAGCACGGGGACAGATAGCTCCTATAATTCACCCCTCCACTTT. Protein: CASTGTDSSYNSPLHF.

V is TRBV28 and J is TRBJ2-6; D remains ambiguous. Germline V lookup: CDR1 MDHEN, CDR2 SYDVKM. The V and J ends lost 6 bases and 0 bases respectively, with 6 bases between them. This CDR3 is built from 14 residues. The CDR3 region is CASSESSGANVLTF. For the CDR3, the DNA is TGTGCCAGCAGCGAGAGCTCTGGGGCCAACGTCCTGACTTTC.

The genes are TRBV5-6 and TRBJ2-5; D ambiguous. The germline V and J ends were trimmed by 4 bases and 4 bases, with 8 bases remaining between them. Germline CDR1 and CDR2: SGHDT and YYEEEE. The CDR3 totals 12 residues. The CDR3 nucleotides are TGTGCCAGCAGCCGGCAACGAGAGACCCAGTACTTC. It yields the protein CASSRQRETQYF.

This chain links TRBV6-5 with TRBJ1-2, with 11 bases identical to TRBD1. This CDR3 spans 15 amino acids. The germline CDR1 and CDR2 sequences are MNHEY and SVGAGI. With 2 bases clipped from V and 4 bases from J, the junction kept 3 bases outside the gene matches. The CDR3 is CASSYHGQGAYGYTF. In DNA, the CDR3 is TGTGCCAGCAGTTACCATGGACAGGGGGCCTATGGCTACACCTTC.

The chain is built from TRBV7-9 and TRBJ2-1; TRBD2 matches 11 bases. Trimming removed 5 bases from V and 9 bases from J; junction bases left unmatched: 9. The CDR3 totals 15 residues. Germline V gives CDR1 SEHNR, CDR2 FQNEAQ (reference sequence). The CDR3 nucleotides are TGTGCCAGCAGCCTCACAACTAGCGGGAGTATTGAGCAGTTCTTC. Translation: CASSLTTSGSIEQFF.

The chain joins TRBV5-1 to TRBJ2-1, with D possibly matching TRBD2 (6 bases). Trimming shortened V by 0 bases and J by 5 bases, and 15 bases separated the two germline ends. The CDR3 sequence is 16 residues long. CDR1 and CDR2 from the germline V gene are SGHRS and YFSETQ. The CDR3 sequence is CASSLVLTAGNNEQFF. DNA of the CDR3: TGCGCCAGCAGCTTGGTTCTGACAGCGGGCAACAATGAGCAGTTCTTC.

The chain has TRBV6-5 and TRBJ2-2, with 7 bases matching TRBD2. This CDR3 comprises 16 residues. Germline V gives CDR1 MNHEY, CDR2 SVGAGI. J lost 2 bases, V lost 0 bases, and 3 bases had no gene match. The CDR3 spells CASSYSLAANTGELFF. The CDR3 bases are TGTGCCAGCAGTTACTCCCTAGCGGCCAACACCGGGGAGCTGTTTTTT.

This sequence joins TRBV7-2 and TRBJ1-2, with 9 bases fitting TRBD1. The CDR3 spans 12 residues. Germline loops: CDR1 SGHTA, CDR2 FQGNSA. Trimming took 7 bases from V and 8 from J; bases not matched to a gene: 5. The CDR3 DNA is TGTGCCAGCACGGGACAGGGTTCCGGCTACACCTTC. It codes for CASTGQGSGYTF.

As to this clone: The CDR3 end shows no conserved phenylalanine or tryptophan, and so a read error is likely. The chain carries TRBV7-6 and TRBJ2-7, with D possibly being TRBD1 (6 bases). In germline, CDR1 is SGHVS, CDR2 FNYEAQ. This CDR3 contains 16 residues. With 1 base removed from V and 7 bases from J, the gap between germline ends came to 20 bases. DNA of the CDR3: TGTGCCAGCAGCTTAGAATCCCCAGGGGCTTTTCGGGAGCAGTACCTC. This sequence encodes CASSLESPGAFREQYL.

The V and J genes are TRBV4-1 and TRBJ1-5; TRBD1 is a possible D gene (5 bases). CDR1 is MGHRA, CDR2 YSYEKL, per germline. The CDR3 extends over 19 amino acids. The V end was cut by 0 bases, the J end by 1 base, with 19 bases between. CDR3 loop: CASSQEWGRDLWSNQPQHF. CDR3 DNA: TGCGCCAGCAGCCAAGAATGGGGCAGGGATTTATGGAGCAATCAGCCCCAGCATTTT.

This chain joins TRBV18 and TRBJ2-6, with unresolved D. CDR1 is KGHSH, CDR2 LQKENI, per germline. CDR3 length equals 15 residues. The V end lost 5 bases, the J end lost 0 bases, and 8 bases lay between the germline ends. The CDR3 region has the DNA TGTGCCAGCTCAACCACGGGCTCTGGGGCCAACGTCCTGACTTTC. Its protein is CASSTTGSGANVLTF. Variable domain in full (rest from reference TRBV18 and TRBJ2-6): NAGVMQNPRHLVRRRGQEARLRCSPMKGHSHVYWYRQLPEEGLKFMVYLQKENIIDESGMPKERFSAEFPKEGPSILRIQQVVRGDSAAYFCASSTTGSGANVLTFGAGSRLTVL.

This rearrangement joins TRBV29-1 to TRBJ2-7; TRBD1 is a possible D gene (6 bases). Trimming took 6 bases from V and 8 from J, leaving 26 bases between them. The CDR3 runs 15 residues. Germline CDR1 is SQVTM and CDR2 is ANQGSEA. This CDR3 reads CSVPSSGQSANKQYF. The CDR3 nucleotides read TGCAGCGTCCCCTCGTCCGGACAGAGCGCGAACAAGCAGTACTTC.

The chain uses TRBV30 and TRBJ2-1, with D tentatively TRBD1 (6 bases). Germline loops: CDR1 GTSNPN, CDR2 SVGIG (reference sequence). The CDR3 is 19 residues long. V was cut by 2 bases and J by 4 bases, with 27 bases left in between. CDR3 residues: CAWSPHVILTGSVYNEQFF. The CDR3 coding sequence is TGTGCCTGGAGTCCTCATGTGATACTTACAGGGAGCGTTTACAATGAGCAGTTCTTC.

The chain has TRBV2 and TRBJ2-6, with 10 bases matching TRBD1. The germline V gene has CDR1 SNHLY and CDR2 FYNNEI. The CDR3 covers 18 residues. With V trimmed by 6 bases and J by 0 bases, 8 bases remained unmatched. The CDR3 sequence is CASRTGGSSVSGANVLTF. As DNA, the CDR3 is TGTGCCAGCAGGACAGGGGGCAGCTCCGTCTCTGGGGCCAACGTCCTGACTTTC.

The rearrangement links TRBV5-1 to TRBJ2-1; 7 bases line up with TRBD1. The CDR3 is made up of 16 amino acids. Germline V gene sequence: CDR1 SGHRS, CDR2 YFSETQ. The V segment lost 2 bases and the J segment 8 bases; nucleotides outside the gene matches: 13. CDR3 sequence reads: CASSFSGQALPHEQFF. The CDR3 coding sequence is TGCGCCAGCAGCTTCTCCGGACAGGCCTTGCCCCATGAGCAGTTCTTC. The full variable domain, with the rest looked up from reference TRBV5-1 and TRBJ2-1, is KAGVTQTPRYLIKTRGQQVTLSCSPISGHRSVSWYQQTPGQGLQFLFEYFSETQRNKGNFPGRFSGRQFSNSRSEMNVSTLELGDSALYLCASSFSGQALPHEQFFGPGTRLTVL.